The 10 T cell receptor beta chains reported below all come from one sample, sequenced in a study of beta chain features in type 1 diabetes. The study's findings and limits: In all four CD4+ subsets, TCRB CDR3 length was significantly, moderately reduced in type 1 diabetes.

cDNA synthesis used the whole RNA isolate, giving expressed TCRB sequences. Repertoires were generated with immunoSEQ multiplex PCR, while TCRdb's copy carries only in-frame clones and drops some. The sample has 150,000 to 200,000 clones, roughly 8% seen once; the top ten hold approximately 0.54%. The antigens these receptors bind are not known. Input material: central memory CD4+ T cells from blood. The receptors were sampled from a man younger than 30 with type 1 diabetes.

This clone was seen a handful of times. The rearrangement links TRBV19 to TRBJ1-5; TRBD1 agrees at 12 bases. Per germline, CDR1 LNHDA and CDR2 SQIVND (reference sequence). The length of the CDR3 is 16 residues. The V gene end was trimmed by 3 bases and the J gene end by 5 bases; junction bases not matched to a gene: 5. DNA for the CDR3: TGTGCCAGTAGTATCGGCGGGACAGGGGGCCATCAGCCCCAGCATTTT. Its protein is CASSIGGTGGHQPQHF.

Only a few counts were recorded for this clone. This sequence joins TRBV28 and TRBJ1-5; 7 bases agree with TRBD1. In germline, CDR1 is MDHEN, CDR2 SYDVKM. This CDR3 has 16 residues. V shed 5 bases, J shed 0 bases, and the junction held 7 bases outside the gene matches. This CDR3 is CASSTRTGFSNQPQHF. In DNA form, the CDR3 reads TGTGCCAGCAGTACTCGGACAGGATTTAGCAATCAGCCCCAGCATTTT.

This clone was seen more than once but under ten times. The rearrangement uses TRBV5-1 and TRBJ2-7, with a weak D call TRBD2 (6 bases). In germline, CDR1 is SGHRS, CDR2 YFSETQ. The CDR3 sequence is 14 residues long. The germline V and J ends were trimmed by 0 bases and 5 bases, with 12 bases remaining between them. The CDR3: CASSLVAGIDEQYF. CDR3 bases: TGCGCCAGCAGCTTGGTGGCGGGGATAGACGAGCAGTACTTC.

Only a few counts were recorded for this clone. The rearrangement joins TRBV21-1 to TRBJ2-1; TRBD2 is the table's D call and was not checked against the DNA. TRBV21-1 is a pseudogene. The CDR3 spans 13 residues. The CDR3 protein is CASSNGLYNEQFF. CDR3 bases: TGTGCCAGCAGCAACGGTCTGTACAATGAGCAGTTCTTC.

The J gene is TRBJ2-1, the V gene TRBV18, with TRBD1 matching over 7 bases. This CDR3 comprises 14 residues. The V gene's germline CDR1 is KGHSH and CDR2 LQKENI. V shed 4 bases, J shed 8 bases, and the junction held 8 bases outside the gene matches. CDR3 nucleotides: TGTGCCAGCTCACGGACAGGAGGCGGCCATGAGCAGTTCTTC. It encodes CASSRTGGGHEQFF.

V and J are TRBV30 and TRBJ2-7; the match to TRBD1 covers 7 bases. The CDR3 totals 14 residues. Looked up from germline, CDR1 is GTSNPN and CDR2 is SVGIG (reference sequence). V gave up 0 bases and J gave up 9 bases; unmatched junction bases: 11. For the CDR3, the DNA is TGTGCCTGGAGTGTACGGGACAGAATTACCCGGCAGTACTTC. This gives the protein CAWSVRDRITRQYF.

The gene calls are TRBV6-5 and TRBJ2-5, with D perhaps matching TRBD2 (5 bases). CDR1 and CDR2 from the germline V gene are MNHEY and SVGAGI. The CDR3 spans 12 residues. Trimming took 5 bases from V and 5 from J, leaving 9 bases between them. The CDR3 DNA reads TGTGCCAGCAGTGCGAGAGGGGAGACCCAGTACTTC. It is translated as CASSARGETQYF.

The chain's CDR3 is CASSVSGRLDYEQYF. For the CDR3, the DNA is TGCGCCAGCAGTGTAAGCGGGAGGTTAGACTACGAGCAGTACTTC. This chain links TRBV5-1 with TRBJ2-7, with 9 bases fitting TRBD2. The germline V gene encodes CDR1 SGHRS and CDR2 YFSETQ. The CDR3 has 15 residues. J gave up 3 bases and V 5 bases, and 9 bases lay outside the gene matches.

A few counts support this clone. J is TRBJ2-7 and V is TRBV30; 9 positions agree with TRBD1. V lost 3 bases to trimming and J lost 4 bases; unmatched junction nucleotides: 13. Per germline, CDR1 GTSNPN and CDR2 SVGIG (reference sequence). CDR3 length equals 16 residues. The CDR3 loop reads CAWRERDRGGQYEQYF. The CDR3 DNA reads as TGTGCCTGGAGGGAAAGAGACAGGGGGGGTCAGTACGAGCAGTACTTC. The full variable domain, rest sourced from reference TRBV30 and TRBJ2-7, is SQTIHQWPATLVQPVGSPLSLECTVEGTSNPNLYWYRQAAGRGLQLLFYSVGIGQISSEVPQNLSASRPQDRQFILSSKKLLLSDSGFYLCAWRERDRGGQYEQYFGPGTRLTVT.

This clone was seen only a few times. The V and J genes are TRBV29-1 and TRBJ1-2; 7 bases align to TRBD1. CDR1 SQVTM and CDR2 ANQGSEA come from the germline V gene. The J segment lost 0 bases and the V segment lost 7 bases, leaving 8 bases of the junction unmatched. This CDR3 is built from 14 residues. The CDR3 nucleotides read TGCAGCGCTGCCCTAGGGACAGCTAACTATGGCTACACCTTC. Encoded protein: CSAALGTANYGYTF.